Below, one T cell receptor (beta chain) is given with its context. The antigen remains unidentified. The sample is drawn from a study of monozygotic twins with inflammatory bowel disease. CDR3 length: 18 residues. CDR1 MNHEY and CDR2 SMNVEV come from the germline V gene (reference sequence). UMIs that included a 6-nucleotide sample barcode were added by template switching, which took place during cDNA synthesis. TCRdb reprocessed the 5' RACE reads and stores each CDR3 protein as one record, lacking DNA. Its table records 350,000 to 550,000 distinct CDR3 sequences. Study results and caveats: The results supported no single strong signal or clonotype associated with IBD. Compared with healthy co-twins, IBD patients showed reduced TCRbeta repertoire diversity by inverse Simpson. No discrimination was achieved between different T cell subtypes.

The J gene is TRBJ2-7, the V gene TRBV27; without DNA, the TCRdb call of TRBD1 cannot be checked. The sequencing sample was made of blood. The clonotype comes from a human donor with ulcerative colitis or Crohn's disease, or a healthy co-twin of an affected twin (not recorded which). CDR3 in amino acids: CASSNLAGTGAFSYEQYF.